The 3 T cell receptor beta chains below all came from one sample that was sequenced in a study of regulatory T cells in long-lasting Graves disease. Time point in this sample: newly diagnosed GD, antithyroid drugs for less than 3 months. Extracted RNA from PBMCs served as the source of the TCR library. Both iRepertoire HTBI primers and Arm-PCR of CDR3 regions were used to build the TCR beta libraries. TCRdb reprocessed the multiplex PCR reads with MiXCR, giving one entry per CDR3 protein. The sample has around 250,000 distinct CDR3 sequences, about 17% seen once. The same data also went into a second study, on T cells in Graves' hyperthyroidism and ophthalmopathy.

Source: peripheral blood mononuclear cells (PBMCs), taken at new diagnosis, from a patient treated with antithyroid drugs. These receptors all stem from a woman aged 25-40 years with Graves disease.

The chain links TRBV2 to TRBJ2-1; 10 bases match TRBD2. The ends lost 1 base at V and 0 bases at J; junction bases unmatched: 6. Per the germline V gene, CDR1 is SNHLY and CDR2 is FYNNEI. The length of the CDR3 is 18 residues. CDR3 sequence: CASSEGSGGPSSYNEQFF. Here the CDR3 DNA reads TGTGCCAGCAGTGAAGGTAGCGGGGGGCCGAGCTCCTACAATGAGCAGTTCTTC.

In this sample, this clonotype turned up a few times. V is TRBV18 and J is TRBJ1-1; D is unclear. Trimming stripped 3 bases from V and 6 bases from J, with 11 bases between. Per germline, CDR1 KGHSH and CDR2 LQKENI. CDR3 length: 13 amino acids. CDR3 DNA sequence: TGTGCCAGCTCACCGGACCGGAGGGCTGAAGCTTTCTTT. Translation: CASSPDRRAEAFF.

Ten or more counts support this clonotype. The V call is TRBV7-2, the J call TRBJ1-5; D is undetermined. The V gene's germline CDR1 is SGHTA and CDR2 FQGNSA. The germline V and J ends were trimmed by 5 bases and 4 bases, with 9 bases remaining between them. This CDR3 is built from 13 residues. Here the CDR3 DNA reads TGTGCCAGCAGCCGGGTTCGGAATCAGCCCCAGCATTTT. It specifies CASSRVRNQPQHF.